One sample yielded the 3 T cell receptor beta chains listed below, sequenced in a study of T cell responses to AZD1222 COVID-19 vaccine. Sequencing used immunoSEQ multiplex PCR; TCRdb keeps in-frame clones, though not all of them. The data contain 200,000 or so clones, roughly 92% of them seen just once; the ten biggest clones take up less than 1.2%. The sample here was peripheral blood, taken 28 days after the second AZD1222 dose. The receptors originated from an adult who received the AZD1222 COVID-19 vaccine.

This clone was observed a few times. The CDR3 region is CASSLVSSGNTIYF. The CDR3, as DNA: TGTGCCAGCAGCTTAGTGAGCTCTGGAAACACCATATATTTT. This chain links TRBV5-5 with TRBJ1-3; D not resolved. Trimming left V 2 bases short and J 0 bases short, with 6 bases between. In germline, CDR1 is SGHKS, CDR2 YYEKEE (reference sequence). The CDR3 has 14 residues. Together with reference TRBV5-5 and TRBJ1-3, the CDR3 gives the full variable domain: DAGVTQSPTHLIKTRGQQVTLRCSPISGHKSVSWYQQVLGQGPQFIFQYYEKEERGRGNFPDRFSARQFPNYSSELNVNALLLGDSALYLCASSLVSSGNTIYFGEGSWLTVV.

As DNA, the CDR3 is TGTGCCAGCAGCCCGCCGGGCGGGGGGTACACCGGGGAGCTGTTTTTT. It codes for CASSPPGGGYTGELFF. The chain links TRBV11-1 to TRBJ2-2; 8 nucleotides agree with TRBD2. This CDR3 contains 16 residues. V dropped 5 bases and J dropped 3; count of bases not matched to a gene: 8. The germline CDR1 and CDR2 sequences are SGHAT and FQDESV (reference sequence).

This chain uses TRBV11-3 with TRBJ2-7; possibly TRBD1 for D (5 bases). The CDR3 consists of 14 residues. The V end was cut by 3 bases, the J end by 6 bases, with 15 bases between. CDR1 is SGHNT, CDR2 YENEEA, per germline. The CDR3 coding sequence is TGTGCCAGCAGCTTCGGGCCACAGGCAGGCGAGCAGTACTTC. As protein: CASSFGPQAGEQYF.